The present TCR beta chain was sequenced within a study of T cells after yellow fever vaccination. Findings of the study overall: Weaker overall, the secondary response nonetheless peaked faster (day 5 versus 15).

This clonotype showed up just a few times. Its antigen is not identified. TCRdb ran MiXCR on the 5' RACE reads and lists one entry per CDR3 protein. There are under 250,000 distinct CDR3 sequences in the sample; about 7% occur only once, and over 0.65% lies in the top ten. This sequence originates from a man aged 30 to 39 who received the YFV17D yellow fever vaccine. The sample was CD4+ T cells sorted from PBMCs, taken 15 days after the yellow fever booster vaccination.

The CDR3 coding sequence is TGTGCCTGGAGTACTAGCGGACGCACAGATACGCAGTATTTT. Protein: CAWSTSGRTDTQYF. The gene calls are TRBV30 and TRBJ2-3, with 8 bases lining up with TRBD2. With V trimmed by 2 bases and J by 1 base, 2 bases remained unmatched. The length of the CDR3 is 14 residues. Germline CDR1 and CDR2: GTSNPN and SVGIG (reference sequence).